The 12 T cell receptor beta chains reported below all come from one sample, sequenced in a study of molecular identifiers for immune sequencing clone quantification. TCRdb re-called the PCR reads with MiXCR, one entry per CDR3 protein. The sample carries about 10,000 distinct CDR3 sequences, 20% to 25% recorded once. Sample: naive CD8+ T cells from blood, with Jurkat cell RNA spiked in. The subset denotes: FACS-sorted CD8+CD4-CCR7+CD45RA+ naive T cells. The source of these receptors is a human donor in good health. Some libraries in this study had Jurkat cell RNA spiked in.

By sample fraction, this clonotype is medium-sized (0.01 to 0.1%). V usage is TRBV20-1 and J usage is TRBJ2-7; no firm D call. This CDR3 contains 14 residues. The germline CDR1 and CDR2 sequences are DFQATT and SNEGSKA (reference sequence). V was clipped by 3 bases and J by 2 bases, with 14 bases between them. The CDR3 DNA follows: TGCAGTGCTAGTCATAGGGATTCGGCCTACGAGCAGTACTTC. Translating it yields CSASHRDSAYEQYF.

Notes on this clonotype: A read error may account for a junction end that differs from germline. The CDR3: CTSSYQGSTYNEQFF. The CDR3 DNA reads TGTACCAGCAGTTACCAGGGCAGCACCTACAATGAGCAGTTCTTC. This rearrangement joins TRBV6-2 or TRBV6-3 to TRBJ2-1; D is possibly TRBD1 (5 bases). Germline V lookup: CDR1 MNHEY, CDR2 SVGEGT. CDR3 length: 15 residues.

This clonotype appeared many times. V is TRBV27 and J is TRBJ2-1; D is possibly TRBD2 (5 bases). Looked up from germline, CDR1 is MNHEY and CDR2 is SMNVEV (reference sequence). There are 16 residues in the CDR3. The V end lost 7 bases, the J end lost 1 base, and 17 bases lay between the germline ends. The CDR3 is CASTSVGGSSYNEQFF. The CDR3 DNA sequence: TGTGCCAGCACCTCGGTTGGTGGGAGTTCCTACAATGAGCAGTTCTTC.

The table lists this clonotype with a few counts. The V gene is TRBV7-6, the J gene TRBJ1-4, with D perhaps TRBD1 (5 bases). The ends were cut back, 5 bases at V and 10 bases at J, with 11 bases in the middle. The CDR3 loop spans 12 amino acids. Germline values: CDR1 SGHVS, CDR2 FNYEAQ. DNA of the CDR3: TGTGCCAGCAGCCCCGAGGGGTTAAAACTGTTTTTT. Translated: CASSPEGLKLFF.

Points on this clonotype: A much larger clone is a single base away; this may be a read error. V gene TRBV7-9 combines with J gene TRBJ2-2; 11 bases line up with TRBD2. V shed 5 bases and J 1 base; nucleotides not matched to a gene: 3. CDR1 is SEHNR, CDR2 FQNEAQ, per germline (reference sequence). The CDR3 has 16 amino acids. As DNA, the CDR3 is TGTGCCAGCAGCCGGGGACTAGCGGAGAACACCGGGGAGCTGTTTTTT. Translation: CASSRGLAENTGELFF.

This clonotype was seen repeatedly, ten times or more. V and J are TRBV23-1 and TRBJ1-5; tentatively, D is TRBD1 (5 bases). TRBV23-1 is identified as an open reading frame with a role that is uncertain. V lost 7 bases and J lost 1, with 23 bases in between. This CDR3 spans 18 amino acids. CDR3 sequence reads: CASTKQGGPRTSNQPQHF. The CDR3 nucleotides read TGCGCCAGCACTAAGCAGGGTGGTCCGAGAACCAGCAATCAGCCCCAGCATTTT.

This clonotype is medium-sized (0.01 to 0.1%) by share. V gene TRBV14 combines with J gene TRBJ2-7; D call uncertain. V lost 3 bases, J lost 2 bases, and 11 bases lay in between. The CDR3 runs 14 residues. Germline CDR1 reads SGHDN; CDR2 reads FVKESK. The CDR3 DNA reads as TGTGCCAGCAGCCAGGTATTACAGCCCTACGAGCAGTACTTC. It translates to CASSQVLQPYEQYF.

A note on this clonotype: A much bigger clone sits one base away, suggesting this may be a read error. In DNA form, the CDR3 reads TGTGCCAGCAGTGAATTAGTTATCGCGACAGATACGCAGTATTTT. This codes for CASSELVIATDTQYF. The chain recombines TRBV6-1 with TRBJ2-3; D not certain. Trimming took off 2 bases at V and 3 bases at J, with 12 bases between the two ends. The CDR3 consists of 15 residues. CDR1 is MNHNS, CDR2 SASEGT, per germline.

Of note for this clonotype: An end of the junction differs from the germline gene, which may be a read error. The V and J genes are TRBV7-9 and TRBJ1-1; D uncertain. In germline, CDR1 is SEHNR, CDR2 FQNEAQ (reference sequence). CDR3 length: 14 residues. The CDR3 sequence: CASSSSLGILEAIF. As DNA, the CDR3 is TGTGCCAGCAGCTCCAGCTTAGGAATTCTTGAAGCTATCTTT. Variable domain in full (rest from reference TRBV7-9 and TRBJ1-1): DTGVSQNPRHKITKRGQNVTFRCDPISEHNRLYWYRQTLGQGPEFLTYFQNEAQLEKSRLLSDRFSAERPKGSFSTLEIQRTEQGDSAMYLCASSSSLGILEAIFGQGTRLTVV.

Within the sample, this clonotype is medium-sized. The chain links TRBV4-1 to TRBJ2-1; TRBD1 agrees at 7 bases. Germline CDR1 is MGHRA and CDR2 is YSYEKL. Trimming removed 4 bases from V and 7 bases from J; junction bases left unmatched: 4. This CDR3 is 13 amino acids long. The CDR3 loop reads CASSPGQSNEQFF. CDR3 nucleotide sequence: TGCGCCAGCAGCCCGGGACAGTCAAATGAGCAGTTCTTC.

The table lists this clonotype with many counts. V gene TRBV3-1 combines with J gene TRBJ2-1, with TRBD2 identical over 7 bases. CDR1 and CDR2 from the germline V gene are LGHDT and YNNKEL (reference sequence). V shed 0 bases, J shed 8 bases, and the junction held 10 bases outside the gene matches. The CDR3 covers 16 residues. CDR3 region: CASSQDLTSLLDEQFF. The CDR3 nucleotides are TGTGCCAGCAGCCAAGATCTGACTAGCCTGTTGGATGAGCAGTTCTTC.

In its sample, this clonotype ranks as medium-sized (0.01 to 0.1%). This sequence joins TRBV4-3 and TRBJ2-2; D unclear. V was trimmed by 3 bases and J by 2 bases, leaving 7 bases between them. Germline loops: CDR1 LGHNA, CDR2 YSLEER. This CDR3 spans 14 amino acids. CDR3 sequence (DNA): TGCGCCAGCAGCCACAAGACTAACACCGGGGAGCTGTTTTTT. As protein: CASSHKTNTGELFF.